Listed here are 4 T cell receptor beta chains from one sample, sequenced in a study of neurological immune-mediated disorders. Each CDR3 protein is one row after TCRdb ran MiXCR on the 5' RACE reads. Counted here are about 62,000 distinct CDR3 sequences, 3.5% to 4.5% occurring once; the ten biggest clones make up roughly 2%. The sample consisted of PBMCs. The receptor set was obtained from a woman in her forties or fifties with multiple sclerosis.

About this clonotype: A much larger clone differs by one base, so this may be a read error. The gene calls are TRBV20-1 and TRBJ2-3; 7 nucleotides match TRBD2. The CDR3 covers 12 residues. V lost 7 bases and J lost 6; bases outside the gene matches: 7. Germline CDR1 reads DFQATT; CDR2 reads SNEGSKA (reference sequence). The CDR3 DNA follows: TGCAGTGGACTAGCTAGTGGTGATACGCAGTATTTT. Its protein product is CSGLASGDTQYF.

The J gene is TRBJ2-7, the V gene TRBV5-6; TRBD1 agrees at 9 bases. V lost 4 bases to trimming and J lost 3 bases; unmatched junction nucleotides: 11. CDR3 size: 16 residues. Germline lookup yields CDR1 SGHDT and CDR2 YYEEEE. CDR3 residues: CASSPTGTGSFYEQYF. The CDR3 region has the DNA TGTGCCAGCAGCCCGACCGGGACAGGGAGTTTCTACGAGCAGTACTTC.

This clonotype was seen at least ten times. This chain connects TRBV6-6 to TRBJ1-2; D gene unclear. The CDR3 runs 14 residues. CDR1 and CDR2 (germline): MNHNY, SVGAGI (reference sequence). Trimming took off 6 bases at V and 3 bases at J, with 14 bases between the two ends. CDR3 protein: CASSSEREDYGYTF. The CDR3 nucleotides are TGTGCCAGCAGCTCCGAGAGGGAGGACTATGGCTACACCTTC.

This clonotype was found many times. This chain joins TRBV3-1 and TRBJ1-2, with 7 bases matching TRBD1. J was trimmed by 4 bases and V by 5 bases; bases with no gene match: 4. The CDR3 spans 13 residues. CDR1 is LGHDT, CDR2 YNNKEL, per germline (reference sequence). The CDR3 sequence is CASSSGTAYGYTF. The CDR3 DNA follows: TGTGCCAGCAGCTCCGGGACAGCCTATGGCTACACCTTC. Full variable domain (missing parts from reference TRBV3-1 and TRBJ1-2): DTAVSQTPKYLVTQMGNDKSIKCEQNLGHDTMYWYKQDSKKFLKIMFSYNNKELIINETVPNRFSPKSPDKAHLNLHINSLELGDSAVYFCASSSGTAYGYTFGSGTRLTVV.